This is a list of T cell receptor beta chains from one sample in a study of shared clonotypes between healthy human individuals. The data were produced by immunoSEQ multiplex PCR, yet TCRdb's version contains in-frame clones alone and is incomplete. The sample records approximately 2,000,000 clones, around 90% being singletons. Sequenced material: naive CD4+ T cells from PBMCs. These receptors came from a man aged 18 to 30 in good health. Some clones in this sample may be carry-over from other donors' samples. Both conserved end residues are part of each CDR3. A D gene is named only where the DNA matches it firmly. Expanded clones are given a class, and other clones once, few, many or no size at all.

v_call	d_call	j_call	clone_size	cdr3_nt	cdr3_aa
TRBV28	-	TRBJ2-7	-	TGTGCCAGCAGTTTGGTGGGGATGCCCTACGAGCAGTACTTC	CASSLVGMPYEQYF
TRBV7-3	TRBD1	TRBJ1-2	-	TGTGCCAGCAGCCCCCGGGACAGGGGCGTCTATGGCTACACCTTC	CASSPRDRGVYGYTF
TRBV5-1	-	TRBJ2-5	-	TGCGCCAGCAGCAGGCAACAGGCACAAGAGACCCAGTACTTC	CASSRQQAQETQYF
TRBV5-1	TRBD1	TRBJ2-5	-	TGCGCCAGCAGCCCCGGGACAGGGGAGACCCAGTACTTC	CASSPGTGETQYF
TRBV21-1	-	TRBJ2-2	-	TGTGCCAGCAGCAGCTGCTCTTCTCACTTGAACACCGGGGAGCTGTTTTTT	CASSSCSSHLNTGELFF
TRBV7-6	-	TRBJ1-3	-	TGTGCCAGCAGCTTATTGTCCCCGATAGGATCTGGAAACACCATATATTTT	CASSLLSPIGSGNTIYF
TRBV5-1	TRBD2	TRBJ2-1	-	TGCGCCAGCAGCTTAACTAGCGGGATCGATGAGCAGTTCTTC	CASSLTSGIDEQFF
TRBV11-3	-	TRBJ2-1	-	TGTGCCAGCAGCTCGTCGACCGTAAACAATGAGCAGTTCTTC	CASSSSTVNNEQFF
TRBV5-6	TRBD1	TRBJ1-2	-	TGTGCCAGCAGCTCCGACGTCAGGGGGGCCTGGTTGGGATATGGCTACACCTTC	CASSSDVRGAWLGYGYTF
TRBV9	-	TRBJ1-2	-	TGTGCCAGCAGCGTCTTGGGGGGAAATGGCTACACCTTC	CASSVLGGNGYTF
TRBV25-1	-	TRBJ1-3	-	TGTGCCAGCTCCCCTCTCGGGATGCGAAACACCATATATTTT	CASSPLGMRNTIYF
TRBV10-3	-	TRBJ2-7	-	TGTGCCATCAGTGGAGGCTGGGGGGCCTACGAGCAGTACTTC	CAISGGWGAYEQYF
TRBV14	TRBD2	TRBJ2-1	-	TGTGCCAGCAGCACTTACCCTGCTAGCGGGAGCTTGCATGAGCAGTTCTTC	CASSTYPASGSLHEQFF
TRBV10-3	TRBD1	TRBJ1-6	-	TGTGCCATCAGTGAGTCCGGGACAGGGGCGCCCCTCCACTTT	CAISESGTGAPLHF
TRBV7-9	-	TRBJ2-5	-	TGTGCCAGCAGCTTAGATCCCGGGGGCGGGGAGACCCAGTACTTC	CASSLDPGGGETQYF
TRBV14	-	TRBJ2-3	-	TGTGCCAGCAGCCCGGGGTTTGTTAGCACAGATACGCAGTATTTT	CASSPGFVSTDTQYF
TRBV14	-	TRBJ1-1	few	TGTGCCAGCAGCAGACAGCTGGGAGAAGCTTTCTTT	CASSRQLGEAFF
TRBV30	TRBD2	TRBJ2-1	-	TGTGCCTGGGGGACTAGCGGGAGAGATGAGCAGTTCTTC	CAWGTSGRDEQFF
TRBV29-1	TRBD1	TRBJ2-7	-	TGCAGCGTTGAAGACAGGACAGGGGGGTTTTACGAGCAGTACTTC	CSVEDRTGGFYEQYF
TRBV2	-	TRBJ1-1	-	TGTGCCAACACGGAGGGGTGGACTGAAGCTTTCTTT	CANTEGWTEAFF
TRBV27	TRBD1	TRBJ1-5	-	TGTGCCAGCAGTTTAAGTCAACGGCAGGGGGTGCAGCCCCAGCATTTT	CASSLSQRQGVQPQHF
TRBV28	TRBD2	TRBJ2-1	-	TGTGCCAGCATCAGACGGGCCTCCGGGAGGGCCTACAATGAGCAGTTCTTC	CASIRRASGRAYNEQFF
TRBV28	-	TRBJ1-2	-	TGTGCCAGCAGTTTCGGGACACCGAGAAGGAATGGCTACACCTTC	CASSFGTPRRNGYTF
TRBV2	-	TRBJ1-5	-	TGTGCCAGCAGACCCCGGGTTACTCTAGGGGTTAGCAATCAGCCCCAGCATTTT	CASRPRVTLGVSNQPQHF
TRBV6-6	TRBD2	TRBJ2-7	-	TGTGCCAGCAGTTATGCGGGAGGGTTCTACGAGCAGTACTTC	CASSYAGGFYEQYF
TRBV4-3	-	TRBJ2-3	once	TGCGCCAGCAGCCAAAACCCCTGGGGCGATACGCAGTATTTT	CASSQNPWGDTQYF
TRBV29-1	-	TRBJ2-5	-	TGCAGCGTTGCTGGGTCGGGAGAGACCCAGTACTTC	CSVAGSGETQYF
TRBV7-2	-	TRBJ2-3	-	TGTGCCAGCAGCTACCCCCGGACTAGCACAGATACGCAGTATTTT	CASSYPRTSTDTQYF
TRBV7-2	-	TRBJ1-2	-	TGTGCCAGCAGCTTTCCCCCCGGGTTAGGGGAGTGGGGCTACACCTTC	CASSFPPGLGEWGYTF
TRBV28	-	TRBJ2-7	-	TGTGCCAGCAGTGCCTCTTCCACAGGGTGGTCCTACGAGCAGTACTTC	CASSASSTGWSYEQYF
TRBV5-4	-	TRBJ2-4	-	TGTGCCAGCAGCTCTTCGCTAGATGATCCACAGTACTTC	CASSSSLDDPQYF
TRBV9	-	TRBJ1-2	-	TGTGCCAGCAGCGTAGGGGGCTATGGCTACACCTTC	CASSVGGYGYTF
TRBV27	-	TRBJ2-1	-	TGTGCCAGCAGTTTTGTTGAGGGCACTGAGCAGTTCTTC	CASSFVEGTEQFF
TRBV18	-	TRBJ2-5	-	TGTGCCAGCTCACCAAAGGGGCCGACGGAGACCCAGTACTTC	CASSPKGPTETQYF
TRBV14	-	TRBJ2-2	-	TGTGCCAGCAGCCAAGAAATACCGATTGGCAGGAACACCGGGGAGCTGTTTTTT	CASSQEIPIGRNTGELFF
TRBV5-1	-	TRBJ2-5	-	TGCGCCAGCAGCATCACTGACAGCAAAGAGACCCAGTACTTC	CASSITDSKETQYF
TRBV29-1	-	TRBJ1-1	-	TGCAGCGTTGAACAAAGGATGACGAACACTGAAGCTTTCTTT	CSVEQRMTNTEAFF
TRBV5-6	TRBD2	TRBJ2-1	-	TGTGCCAGCAGCCAGGGACTAGCGGGAGGCTACAATGAGCAGTTCTTC	CASSQGLAGGYNEQFF
TRBV28	-	TRBJ1-1	-	TGTGCCAGCAGTTTAATCGGTTCGGAAGCTTTCTTT	CASSLIGSEAFF
TRBV11-2	-	TRBJ2-1	-	TGTGCCAGCAGCTTAGACTCGCGAAGGTCTGAGCAGTTCTTC	CASSLDSRRSEQFF